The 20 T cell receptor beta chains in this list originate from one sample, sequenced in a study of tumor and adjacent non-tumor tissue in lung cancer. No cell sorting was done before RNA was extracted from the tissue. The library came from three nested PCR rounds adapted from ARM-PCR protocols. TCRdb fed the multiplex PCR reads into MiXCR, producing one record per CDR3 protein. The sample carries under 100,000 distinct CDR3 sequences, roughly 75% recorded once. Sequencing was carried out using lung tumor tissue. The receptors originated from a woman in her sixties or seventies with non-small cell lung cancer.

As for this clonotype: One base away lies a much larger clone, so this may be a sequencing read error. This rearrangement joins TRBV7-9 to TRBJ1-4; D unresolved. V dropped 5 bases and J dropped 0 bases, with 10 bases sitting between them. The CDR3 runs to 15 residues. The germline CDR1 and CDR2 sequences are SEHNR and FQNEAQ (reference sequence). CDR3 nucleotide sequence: TGTGCCAGCAGCCCCGTTCTTGCAACTAATGAAAAACTGTTTTTT. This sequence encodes CASSPVLATNEKLFF.

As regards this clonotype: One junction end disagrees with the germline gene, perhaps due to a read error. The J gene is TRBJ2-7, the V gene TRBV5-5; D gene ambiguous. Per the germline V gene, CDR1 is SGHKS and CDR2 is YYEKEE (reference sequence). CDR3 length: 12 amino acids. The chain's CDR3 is CASCLGFYEQYF. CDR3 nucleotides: TGTGCCAGCTGCTTGGGCTTCTACGAGCAGTATTTC.

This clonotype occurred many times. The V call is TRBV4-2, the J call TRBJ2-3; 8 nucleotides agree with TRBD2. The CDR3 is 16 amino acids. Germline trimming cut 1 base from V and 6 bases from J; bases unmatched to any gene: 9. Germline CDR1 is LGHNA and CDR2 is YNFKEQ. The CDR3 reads CASSQGVSGNRDTQYF. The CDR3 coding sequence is TGTGCCAGCAGCCAAGGGGTTAGCGGGAACCGGGATACGCAGTATTTT.

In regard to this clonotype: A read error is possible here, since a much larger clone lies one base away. CDR3 sequence: CVSSQTSGRLYF. The CDR3 DNA follows: TGTGTCAGCAGCCAGACTAGCGGAAGACTGTACTTC. The chain links TRBV5-6 to TRBJ2-7; TRBD2 matches at 9 bases. The CDR3 is 12 amino acids. The germline V gene encodes CDR1 SGHDT and CDR2 YYEEEE.

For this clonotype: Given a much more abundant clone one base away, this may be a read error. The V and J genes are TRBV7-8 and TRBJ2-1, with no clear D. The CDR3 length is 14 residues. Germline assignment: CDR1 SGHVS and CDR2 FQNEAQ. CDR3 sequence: CASNLAGDYNEQFF. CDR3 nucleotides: TGTGCCAGCAACTTAGCCGGTGATTACAATGAGCAGTTCTTC.

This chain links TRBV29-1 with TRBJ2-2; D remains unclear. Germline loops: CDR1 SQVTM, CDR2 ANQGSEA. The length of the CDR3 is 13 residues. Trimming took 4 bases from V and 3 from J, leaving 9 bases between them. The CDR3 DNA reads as TGCAGCGTTGGTATGTTGGACACCGGGGAGCTGTTTTTT. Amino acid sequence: CSVGMLDTGELFF.

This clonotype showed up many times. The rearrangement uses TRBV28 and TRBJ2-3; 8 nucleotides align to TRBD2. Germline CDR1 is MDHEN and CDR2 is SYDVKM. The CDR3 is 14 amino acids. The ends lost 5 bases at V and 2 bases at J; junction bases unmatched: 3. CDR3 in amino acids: CASSRGGPTDTQYF. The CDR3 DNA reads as TGTGCCAGCAGTCGGGGGGGGCCCACAGATACGCAGTATTTT.

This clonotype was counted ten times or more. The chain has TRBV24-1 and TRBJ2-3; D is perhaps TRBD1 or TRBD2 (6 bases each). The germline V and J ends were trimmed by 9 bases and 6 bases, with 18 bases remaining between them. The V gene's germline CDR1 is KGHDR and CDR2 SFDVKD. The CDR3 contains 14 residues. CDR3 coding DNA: TGTGCCACCCGAGCCCGGGGGCCCCGGGATACGCAGTATTTT. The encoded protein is CATRARGPRDTQYF.

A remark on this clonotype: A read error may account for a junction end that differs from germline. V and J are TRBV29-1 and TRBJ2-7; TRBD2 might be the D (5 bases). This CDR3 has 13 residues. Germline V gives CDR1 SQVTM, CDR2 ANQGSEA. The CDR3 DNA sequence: TGTAGCGTTAGGGCTGGCACCTCCTACGAGCAGTACTTC. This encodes CSVRAGTSYEQYF.

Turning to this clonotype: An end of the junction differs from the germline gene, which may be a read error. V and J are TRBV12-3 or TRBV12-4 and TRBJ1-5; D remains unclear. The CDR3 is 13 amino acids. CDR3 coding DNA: TGTGCCAACAGCCTGGGCGGCGATCAGCCTCAGCATTTT. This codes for CANSLGGDQPQHF.

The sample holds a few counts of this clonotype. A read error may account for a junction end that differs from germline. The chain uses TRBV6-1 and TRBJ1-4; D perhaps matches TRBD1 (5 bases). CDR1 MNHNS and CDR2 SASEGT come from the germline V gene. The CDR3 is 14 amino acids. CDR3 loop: CDSRRDRTNEKLFF. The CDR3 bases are TGTGACAGCAGGAGAGACAGAACTAATGAAAAACTGTTTTTT.

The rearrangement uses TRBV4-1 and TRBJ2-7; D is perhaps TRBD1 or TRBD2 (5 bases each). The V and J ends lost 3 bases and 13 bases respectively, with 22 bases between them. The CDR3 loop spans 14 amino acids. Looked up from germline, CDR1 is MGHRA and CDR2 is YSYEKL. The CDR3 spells CASSQTGRGDEHYF. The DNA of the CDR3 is TGCGCCAGCAGCCAGACGGGACGGGGAGACGAACACTACTTC.

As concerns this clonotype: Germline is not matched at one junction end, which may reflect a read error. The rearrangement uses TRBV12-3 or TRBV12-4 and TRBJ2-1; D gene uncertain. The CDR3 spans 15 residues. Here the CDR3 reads CASSLGHPAYDEQFF. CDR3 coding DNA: TGTGCCAGCAGTTTGGGCCACCCGGCCTACGATGAGCAGTTCTTC.

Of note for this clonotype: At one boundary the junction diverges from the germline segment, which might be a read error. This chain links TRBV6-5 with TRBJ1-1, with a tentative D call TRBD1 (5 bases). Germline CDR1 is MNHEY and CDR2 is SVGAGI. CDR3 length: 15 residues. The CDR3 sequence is CVSNYPVRVHIEAFF. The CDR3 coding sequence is TGTGTCAGCAATTACCCTGTCAGGGTTCACATTGAAGCTTTCTTT.

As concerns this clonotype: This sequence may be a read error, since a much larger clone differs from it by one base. CDR3 sequence: CSARDVQGGGSNQSQHF. CDR3 in DNA: TGCAGTGCTAGAGATGTACAGGGAGGAGGGAGCAATCAGTCCCAGCATTTT. The chain uses TRBV20-1 and TRBJ1-5; D might be TRBD1 (6 bases). Germline CDR1 reads DFQATT; CDR2 reads SNEGSKA (reference sequence). CDR3 size: 17 residues.

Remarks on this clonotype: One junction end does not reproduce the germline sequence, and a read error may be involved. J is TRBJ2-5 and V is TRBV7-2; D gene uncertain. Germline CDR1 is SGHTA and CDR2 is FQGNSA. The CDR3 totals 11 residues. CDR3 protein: CASSLQEAQYF. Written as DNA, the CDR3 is TGTGCCAGCAGCCTTCAAGAGGCCCAGTACTTC.

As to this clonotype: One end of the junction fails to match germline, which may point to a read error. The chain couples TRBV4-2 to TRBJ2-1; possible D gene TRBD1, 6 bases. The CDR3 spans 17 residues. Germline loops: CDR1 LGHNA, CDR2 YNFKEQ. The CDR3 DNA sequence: TGTGTCAGCAGCCAAGATGAGTCTAGGGGGAGCTACAATGAGCAGTTCTTC. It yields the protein CVSSQDESRGSYNEQFF.

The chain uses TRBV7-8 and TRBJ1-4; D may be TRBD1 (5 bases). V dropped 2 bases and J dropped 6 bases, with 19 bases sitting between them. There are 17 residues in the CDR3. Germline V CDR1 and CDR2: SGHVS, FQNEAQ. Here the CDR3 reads CASSLTGAFQGDEKLFF. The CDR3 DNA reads TGTGCCAGCAGCTTAACGGGCGCGTTTCAGGGAGATGAAAAACTGTTTTTT.

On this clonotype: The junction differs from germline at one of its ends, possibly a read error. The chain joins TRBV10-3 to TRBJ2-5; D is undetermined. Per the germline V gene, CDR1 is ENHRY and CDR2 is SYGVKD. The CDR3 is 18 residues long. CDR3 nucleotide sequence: TGTGCCATCAGTGACTACGGTTTGGTAGCAGGAGAGGCAGAGACCCGGTACTTC. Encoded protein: CAISDYGLVAGEAETRYF.

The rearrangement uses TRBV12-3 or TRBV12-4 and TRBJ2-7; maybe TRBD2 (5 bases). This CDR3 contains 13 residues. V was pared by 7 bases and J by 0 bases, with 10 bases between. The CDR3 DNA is TGTGCCAGCATTCACGGGAACTCCTACGAGCAGTACTTC. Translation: CASIHGNSYEQYF.